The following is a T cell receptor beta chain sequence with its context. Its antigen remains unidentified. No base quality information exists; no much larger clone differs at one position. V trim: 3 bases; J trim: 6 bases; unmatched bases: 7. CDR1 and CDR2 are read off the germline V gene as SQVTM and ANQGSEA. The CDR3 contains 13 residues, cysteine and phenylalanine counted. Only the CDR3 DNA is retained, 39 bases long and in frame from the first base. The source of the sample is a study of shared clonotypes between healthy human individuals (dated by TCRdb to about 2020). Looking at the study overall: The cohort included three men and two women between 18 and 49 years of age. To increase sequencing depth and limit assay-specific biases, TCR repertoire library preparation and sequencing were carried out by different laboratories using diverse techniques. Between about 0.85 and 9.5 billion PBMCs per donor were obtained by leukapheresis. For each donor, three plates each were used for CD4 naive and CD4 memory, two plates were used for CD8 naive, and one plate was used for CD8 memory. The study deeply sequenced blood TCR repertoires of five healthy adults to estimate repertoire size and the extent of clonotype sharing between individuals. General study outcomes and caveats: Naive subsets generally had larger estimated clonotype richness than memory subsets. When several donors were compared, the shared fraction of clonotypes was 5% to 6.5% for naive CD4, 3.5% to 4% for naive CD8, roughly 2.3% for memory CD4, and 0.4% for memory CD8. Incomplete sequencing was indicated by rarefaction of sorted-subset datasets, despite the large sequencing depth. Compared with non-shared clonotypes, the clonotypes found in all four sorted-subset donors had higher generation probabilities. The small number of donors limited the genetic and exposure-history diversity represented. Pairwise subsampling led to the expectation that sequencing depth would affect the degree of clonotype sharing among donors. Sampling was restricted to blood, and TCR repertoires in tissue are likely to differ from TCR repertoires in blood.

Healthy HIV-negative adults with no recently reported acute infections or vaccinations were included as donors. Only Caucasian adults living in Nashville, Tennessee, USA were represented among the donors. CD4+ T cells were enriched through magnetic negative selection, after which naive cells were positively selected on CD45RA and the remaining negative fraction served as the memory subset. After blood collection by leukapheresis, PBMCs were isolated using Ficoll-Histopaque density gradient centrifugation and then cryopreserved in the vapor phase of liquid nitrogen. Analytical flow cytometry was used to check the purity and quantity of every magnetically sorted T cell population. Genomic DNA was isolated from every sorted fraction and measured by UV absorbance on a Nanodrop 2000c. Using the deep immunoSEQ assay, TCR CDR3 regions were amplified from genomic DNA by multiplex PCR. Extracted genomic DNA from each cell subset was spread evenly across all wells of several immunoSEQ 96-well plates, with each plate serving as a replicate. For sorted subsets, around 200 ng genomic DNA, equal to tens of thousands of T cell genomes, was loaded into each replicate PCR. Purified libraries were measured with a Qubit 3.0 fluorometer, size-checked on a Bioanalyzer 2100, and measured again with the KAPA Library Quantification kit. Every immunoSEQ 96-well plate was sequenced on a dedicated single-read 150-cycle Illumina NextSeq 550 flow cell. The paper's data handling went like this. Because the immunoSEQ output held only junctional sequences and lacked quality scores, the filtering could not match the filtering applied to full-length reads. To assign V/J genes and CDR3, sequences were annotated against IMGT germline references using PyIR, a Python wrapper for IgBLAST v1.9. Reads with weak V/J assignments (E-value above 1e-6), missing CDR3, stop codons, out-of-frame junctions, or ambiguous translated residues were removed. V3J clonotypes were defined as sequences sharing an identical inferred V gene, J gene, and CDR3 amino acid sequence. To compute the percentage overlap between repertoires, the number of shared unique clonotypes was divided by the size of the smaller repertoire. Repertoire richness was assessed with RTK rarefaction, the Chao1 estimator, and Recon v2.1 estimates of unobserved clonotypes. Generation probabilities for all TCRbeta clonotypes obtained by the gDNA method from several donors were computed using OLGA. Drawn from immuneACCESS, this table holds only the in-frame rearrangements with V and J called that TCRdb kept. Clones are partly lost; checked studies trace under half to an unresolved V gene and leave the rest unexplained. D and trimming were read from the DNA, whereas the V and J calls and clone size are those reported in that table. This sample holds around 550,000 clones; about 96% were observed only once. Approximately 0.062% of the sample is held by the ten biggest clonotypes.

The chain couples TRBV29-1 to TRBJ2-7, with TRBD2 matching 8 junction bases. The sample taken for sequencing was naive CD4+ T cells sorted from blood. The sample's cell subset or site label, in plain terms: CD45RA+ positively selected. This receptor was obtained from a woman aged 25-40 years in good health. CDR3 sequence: CSVDGIAGREQYF. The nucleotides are TGCAGCGTTGATGGGATAGCGGGACGCGAGCAGTACTTC.